The present T cell receptor (beta chain) was sequenced within a study of patients and donors after allogeneic stem cell transplantation. TCRdb independently ran MiXCR on the RT-PCR reads; one entry per CDR3 protein. Of over 350,000 distinct CDR3 sequences in the sample, around 15% were seen once. The germline V and J ends were trimmed by 1 base and 4 bases, with 11 bases remaining between them. Looked up from germline, CDR1 is GTSNPN and CDR2 is SVGIG (reference sequence). This CDR3 comprises 14 residues. The chain couples TRBV30 to TRBJ2-1; D is perhaps TRBD1 (5 bases). The TCR sequence derives from a human donor who was either an allogeneic HSCT recipient or a stem cell or donor lymphocyte infusion donor (not recorded which). It is not recorded whose cells these are; they may come from a transplant donor. The sequenced sample was blood, either unsorted or a sorted T cell fraction (not recorded which). The CDR3 coding sequence is TGTGCCTGGAGTGGGGGCCGAGTATACAATGAGCAGTTCTTC. It specifies CAWSGGRVYNEQFF.